This T cell receptor beta chain was captured by sequencing in a study of blood T cell repertoires in COVID-19. The length of the CDR3 is 14 residues. V shed 3 bases and J 6 bases; nucleotides not matched to a gene: 3. The germline V gene encodes CDR1 GTSNPN and CDR2 SVGIG (reference sequence). Clones were sequenced by immunoSEQ multiplex PCR, and TCRdb holds only the in-frame ones, with some missing. The data contain approximately 480,000 clones, 89% of them singletons. The sequencing sample was made of peripheral blood. This sequence originates from a man younger than 30 with COVID-19, enrolled during active disease. The chain is built from TRBV30 and TRBJ2-1, with 12 positions matching TRBD2. CDR3 residues: CAWRKGLAGNEQFF. In DNA, the CDR3 is TGTGCCTGGAGGAAGGGACTAGCGGGCAATGAGCAGTTCTTC.